This T cell receptor (beta chain) came from a study of blood T cell repertoires in COVID-19. CDR3 length equals 16 residues. In germline, CDR1 is MGHRA, CDR2 YSYEKL. V dropped 5 bases and J dropped 5 bases, with 20 bases sitting between them. Profiled with immunoSEQ multiplex PCR; TCRdb holds only in-frame clones, not every one. The data show 100,000 or so clones, roughly four fifths seen once. J is TRBJ2-3 and V is TRBV4-1; D might be TRBD1 (5 bases). Sequencing was carried out using peripheral blood. The receptor comes from a woman aged 70-85 years with acute or convalescent COVID-19. The CDR3 loop reads CASSEGSWQGGDTQYF. The CDR3 coding sequence is TGCGCCAGCAGCGAAGGGTCCTGGCAGGGTGGAGATACGCAGTATTTT.